These 11 T cell receptor beta chains originate from one sample sequenced in a study of cytomegalovirus exposure and HLA in healthy donors. 13 Jbeta primers and 60 Vbeta primers were used for the PCR. TCRdb's table, derived via immunoSEQ multiplex PCR, lists solely in-frame clones and lacks some. The sample comprises more than 90,000 clones, about four fifths of which are singletons, and 22% rests with the top ten. Sequences were obtained from PBMCs. All receptors derive from a man younger than 45 in good health and CMV-seropositive.

V gene TRBV5-1 combines with J gene TRBJ1-2; 8 nucleotides line up with TRBD1. The CDR3 length is 14 residues. V lost 3 bases to trimming and J lost 2 bases; unmatched junction nucleotides: 3. Germline CDR1 SGHRS, CDR2 YFSETQ. CDR3 sequence (DNA): TGCGCCAGCAGCTCGGACAGGGCGAACTATGGCTACACCTTC. It is translated as CASSSDRANYGYTF.

A single count supports this clone. The chain uses TRBV5-6 and TRBJ1-2; 7 nucleotides line up with TRBD1. V was pared by 3 bases and J by 7 bases, with 12 bases of the junction left unmatched. Per germline, CDR1 SGHDT and CDR2 YYEEEE. The length of the CDR3 is 15 residues. CDR3 DNA sequence: TGTGCCAGCAGCTCCCGTACAGGGGAGTCGTTTGGCTACACCTTC. This codes for CASSSRTGESFGYTF.

CDR3 in DNA: TGTGCCAGCAGTGAGAGGCAGGGAGGTCGCAATCAGCCCCAGCATTTT. It encodes CASSERQGGRNQPQHF. The J gene is TRBJ1-5, the V gene TRBV2, with a tentative D call TRBD1 (5 bases). Germline V gene lookup returns CDR1 SNHLY and CDR2 FYNNEI. This CDR3 region has 16 residues. With 3 bases removed from V and 2 bases from J, the gap between germline ends came to 14 bases.

This clone has a single count. The V gene is TRBV28, the J gene TRBJ2-2; 9 bases are a match to TRBD2. Germline CDR1 MDHEN, CDR2 SYDVKM. The CDR3 length is 14 residues. Unmatched junction bases numbered 10, after V lost 11 bases and J lost 6 bases. CDR3 in amino acids: CAWLSSGGPGELFF. The CDR3, as DNA: TGTGCCTGGTTGTCCAGCGGGGGGCCCGGGGAGCTGTTTTTT.

The rearrangement joins TRBV15 to TRBJ1-4; possible D gene TRBD1, 5 bases. CDR1 is LNHNV, CDR2 YYDKDF, per germline (reference sequence). The CDR3 runs to 15 residues. Trimming stripped 1 base from V and 5 bases from J, with 11 bases between. The CDR3 reads CATSRGGRENEKLFF. Here the CDR3 DNA reads TGTGCCACCAGCAGAGGGGGCAGAGAAAATGAAAAACTGTTTTTT.

This rearrangement joins TRBV13 to TRBJ1-2; D unclear. Germline lookup yields CDR1 PRHDT and CDR2 FYEKMQ (reference sequence). CDR3 length: 16 amino acids. Trimming cost V 5 bases and J 1 base, with 17 bases left between them. In nucleotides, the CDR3 is TGTGCCAGCAGCGAGTTTACCCAAAACTATAACTATGGCTACACCTTC. Translated, it gives CASSEFTQNYNYGYTF.

The genes are TRBV18 and TRBJ1-1; TRBD1 might be the D (5 bases). The CDR3 sequence is 14 residues long. Germline V gene data show CDR1 as KGHSH and CDR2 as LQKENI. Trimming cost V 4 bases and J 1 base, with 10 bases left between them. CDR3 in amino acids: CASSRVQGNTEAFF. The CDR3, as DNA: TGTGCCAGCTCACGAGTCCAGGGGAACACTGAAGCTTTCTTT. Variable domain in full (rest from reference TRBV18 and TRBJ1-1): NAGVMQNPRHLVRRRGQEARLRCSPMKGHSHVYWYRQLPEEGLKFMVYLQKENIIDESGMPKERFSAEFPKEGPSILRIQQVVRGDSAAYFCASSRVQGNTEAFFGQGTRLTVV.

This chain joins TRBV5-1 and TRBJ2-2, with TRBD1 matching over 7 bases. The germline V gene encodes CDR1 SGHRS and CDR2 YFSETQ. The CDR3 is 14 amino acids. Trimming at V came to 3 bases and at J to 4 bases, leaving 3 bases not matched to a gene. The CDR3 loop reads CASSWDSPTGELFF. CDR3 nucleotides: TGCGCCAGCAGCTGGGACAGTCCCACCGGGGAGCTGTTTTTT.

The rearrangement uses TRBV10-2 and TRBJ2-1; no clear D gene. Trimming took off 2 bases at V and 4 bases at J, with 9 bases between the two ends. Germline loops: CDR1 WSHSY, CDR2 SAAADI. The CDR3 has 14 amino acids. The CDR3 region is CASSEVIRYNEQFF. In DNA, the CDR3 is TGCGCCAGCAGTGAGGTCATTCGGTACAATGAGCAGTTCTTC.

This sequence joins TRBV10-2 and TRBJ1-4, with TRBD1 matching 8 bases. This CDR3 has 17 residues. J gave up 2 bases and V 6 bases, and 11 bases lay outside the gene matches. Germline V gene data show CDR1 as WSHSY and CDR2 as SAAADI. CDR3 DNA: TGCGCCAGCAGCGAACCGACAGGGGTTAAGACTAATGAAAAACTGTTTTTT. This sequence encodes CASSEPTGVKTNEKLFF.

This clone has only one observation. The chain couples TRBV6-5 to TRBJ2-7; D is perhaps TRBD1 (5 bases). V lost 7 bases to trimming and J lost 3 bases, with 13 bases between them. CDR3 size: 13 residues. CDR1 MNHEY and CDR2 SVGAGI come from the germline V gene. The CDR3 nucleotides read TGTGCCAGCATGGGGCAGCTTGGCTACGAGCAGTACTTC. Translating gives CASMGQLGYEQYF.